The TCR beta chain under discussion was sequenced for a study of T cells in Graves' hyperthyroidism and ophthalmopathy. On this clonotype: Antigen specificity is unknown.

Findings and caveats of the study: The authors' 13 V-J model separated ophthalmopathy from stable hyperthyroidism.

The CDR3 runs to 11 residues. Between the trimmed V and J ends, which lost 3 bases and 8 bases, there was a span of 8 bases. Germline V CDR1 and CDR2: SQVTM, ANQGSEA. Uncontrolled infection, other autoimmune disease, pregnancy or lactation disqualified patients from enrolment. Together with thyroid ultrasound, orbital computed tomography, serum thyroxine and TRAb, clinical symptoms were used for diagnoses. RNA transcripts yielded amplified TCR beta CDR3 regions. HTBI primers were employed in a first-round RT-PCR of the TCR CDR3. TCRdb independently ran MiXCR on the multiplex PCR reads; one entry per CDR3 protein. This table has 300,000 or so distinct CDR3 sequences, around 20% appearing once.

V is TRBV29-1 and J is TRBJ2-1, with D hard to call. This TCR was recovered from a woman in her forties or fifties with Graves' hyperthyroidism. The sample comprised blood. The CDR3 sequence is CSVDWFDEQFF. The DNA for the CDR3 is TGCAGCGTTGATTGGTTCGATGAGCAGTTCTTC.